These 30 T cell receptor beta chains originate from one sample sequenced in a study of T cell changes during pregnancy in multiple sclerosis (dated 2019 in TCRdb). The library was produced with the immunoSEQ multiplex PCR assay. In its TCRdb copy, this immuneACCESS table keeps in-frame sequences only and misses some clones. Where compared with another copy, unresolved V genes explain less than half of these, and the others have no known cause. Recorded for this sample are approximately 50,000 clones; approximately 91% of them occurred a single time. The ten top clones hold 1% to 1.5% of the sample. This specimen consisted of peripheral blood, obtained in the second trimester of pregnancy. The source of these receptors is a female donor with multiple sclerosis, enrolled in a pregnancy study.

This chain links TRBV16 with TRBJ1-4; weak D call: TRBD1 (5 bases). The CDR3 is 15 amino acids. The germline gives CDR1 KGHSY, CDR2 FQNENV. Trimming left V 0 bases short and J 3 bases short, with 8 bases between. The CDR3 DNA is TGTGCCAGCAGCCAATCGGGGGGAGCTAATGAAAAACTGTTTTTT. Encoded protein: CASSQSGGANEKLFF.

This chain links TRBV6-1 with TRBJ2-6; 9 nucleotides agree with TRBD1. V was clipped by 0 bases and J by 3 bases; unmatched bases: 6. The CDR3 contains 18 residues. The germline V gene encodes CDR1 MNHNS and CDR2 SASEGT. The CDR3 coding sequence is TGTGCCAGCAGTGAAGCCGGGACAGGGTTTTATGGGGCCAACGTCCTGACTTTC. Its protein is CASSEAGTGFYGANVLTF.

This sequence joins TRBV5-1 and TRBJ2-7; D possibly corresponds to TRBD1 (6 bases). Deletions cut 0 bases from V and 2 bases from J, with 9 bases between. The CDR3 consists of 14 residues. CDR1 SGHRS and CDR2 YFSETQ come from the germline V gene. The CDR3 is CASSLGQATYEQYF. CDR3 DNA: TGCGCCAGCAGCTTGGGACAGGCCACCTACGAGCAGTACTTC.

This clone occurred once. The chain couples TRBV5-6 to TRBJ2-3; a weak D match, TRBD2 (7 bases). Looked up from germline, CDR1 is SGHDT and CDR2 is YYEEEE. V shed 2 bases and J shed 2 bases, with 21 bases lying between them. This CDR3 has 18 residues. CDR3 in DNA: TGTGCCAGCAGCTTTTTTGGGGCCAGGGGAGGGAACACAGATACGCAGTATTTT. Translated, it gives CASSFFGARGGNTDTQYF. Full variable domain (outside the CDR3, taken from reference TRBV5-6 and TRBJ2-3): DAGVTQSPTHLIKTRGQQVTLRCSPKSGHDTVSWYQQALGQGPQFIFQYYEEEERQRGNFPDRFSGHQFPNYSSELNVNALLLGDSALYLCASSFFGARGGNTDTQYFGPGTRLTVL.

CDR3 coding DNA: TGTGCCAGCAGTTTATACGGGGGAAACACCGGGGAGCTGTTTTTT. Encoded protein: CASSLYGGNTGELFF. The chain is built from TRBV27 and TRBJ2-2; perhaps TRBD2 as D (6 bases). This CDR3 has 15 amino acids. Germline lookup yields CDR1 MNHEY and CDR2 SMNVEV (reference sequence). The V end lost 1 base, the J end lost 2 bases, and 8 bases lay between the germline ends.

The chain links TRBV27 to TRBJ1-2; D call uncertain. The CDR3 is made up of 13 amino acids. Trimming pared 3 bases from V and 4 bases from J, leaving 9 bases between. CDR1 is MNHEY and CDR2 is SMNVEV in the germline V gene (reference sequence). Written as DNA, the CDR3 is TGTGCCAGCAGTTTTGGGAGCGGCTATGGCTACACCTTC. It translates to CASSFGSGYGYTF.

The chain uses TRBV7-9 and TRBJ1-2, with D uncertain. Per the germline V gene, CDR1 is SEHNR and CDR2 is FQNEAQ (reference sequence). Trimming left V 5 bases short and J 1 base short, with 20 bases between. The CDR3 contains 17 residues. CDR3 sequence reads: CASSPTGRFGLNYGYTF. DNA for the CDR3: TGTGCCAGCAGCCCGACCGGGCGGTTCGGACTTAACTATGGCTACACCTTC. The variable domain in full, with the rest retrieved from reference TRBV7-9 and TRBJ1-2, is DTGVSQNPRHKITKRGQNVTFRCDPISEHNRLYWYRQTLGQGPEFLTYFQNEAQLEKSRLLSDRFSAERPKGSFSTLEIQRTEQGDSAMYLCASSPTGRFGLNYGYTFGSGTRLTVV.

CDR3 DNA: TGTGCCAGCAGTGCCACAGGGCCCCGGGACTATGGCTACACCTTC. Translation gives CASSATGPRDYGYTF. The V gene is TRBV9, the J gene TRBJ1-2; possible D gene TRBD1, 6 bases. The CDR3 runs 15 residues. Germline V gene sequence: CDR1 SGDLS, CDR2 YYNGEE. Trimming took 5 bases from V and 3 from J, leaving 17 bases between them.

The chain carries TRBV2 and TRBJ2-2, with a tentative D call TRBD2 (5 bases). The length of the CDR3 is 14 residues. Germline-derived CDR1 and CDR2 are SNHLY and FYNNEI. Trimming shortened V by 8 bases and J by 7 bases, and 17 bases separated the two germline ends. The DNA of the CDR3 is TGTGCCAGCCAAGACTCTTTAGCGTTCGGGGAGCTGTTTTTT. Its translation is CASQDSLAFGELFF.

The chain recombines TRBV7-9 with TRBJ1-4, with unresolved D. Between the trimmed V and J ends, which lost 2 bases and 6 bases, there was a span of 16 bases. The CDR3 loop spans 16 amino acids. CDR1 is SEHNR and CDR2 is FQNEAQ in the germline V gene (reference sequence). The CDR3, as DNA: TGTGCCAGCAGCTTATACCTCAATATGGGCGATGAAAAACTGTTTTTT. Its translation: CASSLYLNMGDEKLFF.

The chain carries TRBV5-8 and TRBJ1-2; 9 nucleotides match TRBD1. Germline V lookup: CDR1 SGHTS, CDR2 YDEGEE. The CDR3 is made up of 12 amino acids. Losses at the gene ends were 4 bases for V and 12 bases for J; bases not matched to a gene: 7. CDR3 sequence reads: CASSNRDRENTF. Written as DNA, the CDR3 is TGTGCCAGCAGCAACCGGGACAGGGAGAACACCTTC. The full variable domain, its missing parts supplied by reference TRBV5-8 and TRBJ1-2, is EAGVTQSPTHLIKTRGQQATLRCSPISGHTSVYWYQQALGLGLQFLLWYDEGEERNRGNFPPRFSGRQFPNYSSELNVNALELEDSALYLCASSNRDRENTFGSGTRLTVV.

The chain uses TRBV6-5 and TRBJ1-2; D is unresolved. The CDR3 has 11 residues. Per germline, CDR1 MNHEY and CDR2 SVGAGI. Trimming took off 8 bases at V and 6 bases at J, with 10 bases between the two ends. This CDR3 is CASEGGNGYTF. The CDR3 DNA reads as TGTGCCAGCGAGGGCGGGAATGGCTACACCTTC.

The V and J genes are TRBV2 and TRBJ1-2; TRBD1 aligns across 7 bases. CDR1 SNHLY and CDR2 FYNNEI come from the germline V gene. Losses at the gene ends were 6 bases for V and 3 bases for J; bases not matched to a gene: 4. The CDR3 is made up of 13 amino acids. CDR3 sequence: CASRETGDYGYTF. The CDR3 nucleotides read TGTGCCAGCAGAGAAACAGGGGACTATGGCTACACCTTC.

This clone appeared a single time. V and J are TRBV30 and TRBJ2-5; D is possibly TRBD2 (5 bases). Germline CDR1 reads GTSNPN; CDR2 reads SVGIG (reference sequence). V lost 3 bases to trimming and J lost 1 base, with 18 bases between them. This CDR3 comprises 16 residues. CDR3 nucleotides: TGTGCCTGGAGCGAGTGGTTGGATCGGGGCCAAGAGACCCAGTACTTC. Translation: CAWSEWLDRGQETQYF.

The J gene is TRBJ1-3, the V gene TRBV6-5; 7 nucleotides align to TRBD1. Per the germline V gene, CDR1 is MNHEY and CDR2 is SVGAGI. The CDR3 contains 14 residues. V lost 6 bases and J lost 0; bases outside the gene matches: 2. In DNA form, the CDR3 reads TGTGCCAGCAGCAGGGACAGCTCTGGAAACACCATATATTTT. Translating it yields CASSRDSSGNTIYF.

The chain links TRBV11-2 to TRBJ1-2, with D possibly being TRBD1 (6 bases). Trimming pared 6 bases from V and 7 bases from J, leaving 21 bases between. CDR1 is SGHAT and CDR2 is FQNNGV in the germline V gene. The CDR3 is 15 residues long. The DNA of the CDR3 is TGTGCCAGCAGAACCCTCAGCCGGGGGGCGAGTGGCTACACCTTC. Translated: CASRTLSRGASGYTF. The complete variable domain, with remaining parts taken from reference TRBV11-2 and TRBJ1-2, reads EAGVAQSPRYKIIEKRQSVAFWCNPISGHATLYWYQQILGQGPKLLIQFQNNGVVDDSQLPKDRFSAERLKGVDSTLKIQPAKLEDSAVYLCASRTLSRGASGYTFGSGTRLTVV.

The DNA for the CDR3 is TGTGCCTGGACCCCAGGGGGCGGTACTTTCTTT. It is translated as CAWTPGGGTFF. This chain links TRBV30 with TRBJ1-1; 8 positions agree with TRBD1. CDR1 GTSNPN and CDR2 SVGIG come from the germline V gene (reference sequence). The J segment lost 12 bases and the V segment lost 4 bases, leaving 7 bases of the junction unmatched. The CDR3 loop spans 11 amino acids.

V and J are TRBV5-6 and TRBJ1-5; D might be TRBD1 (5 bases). The CDR3 has 13 residues. The ends were cut back, 2 bases at V and 4 bases at J, with 7 bases in the middle. CDR1 is SGHDT and CDR2 is YYEEEE in the germline V gene. The CDR3 sequence is CASSFNRNQPQHF. CDR3 bases: TGTGCCAGCAGCTTTAACAGGAATCAGCCCCAGCATTTT.

The V gene is TRBV5-8, the J gene TRBJ2-7; 9 nucleotides align to TRBD1. V was pared by 3 bases and J by 1 base, with 11 bases of the junction left unmatched. This CDR3 contains 17 residues. In germline, CDR1 is SGHTS, CDR2 YDEGEE. The CDR3 DNA reads as TGTGCCAGCAGCTACAGGGGGCCCTCGGGAAAATCCTACGAGCAGTACTTC. Its translation: CASSYRGPSGKSYEQYF.

The chain couples TRBV5-1 to TRBJ2-2; the match to TRBD2 covers 12 bases. Germline V gene sequence: CDR1 SGHRS, CDR2 YFSETQ. The CDR3 loop spans 18 amino acids. V gave up 1 base and J gave up 0 bases; unmatched junction bases: 4. This CDR3 is CASSLSPSGGANTGELFF. The CDR3 DNA sequence: TGCGCCAGCAGCTTGTCTCCTAGCGGGGGGGCGAACACCGGGGAGCTGTTTTTT.

V and J are TRBV6-1 and TRBJ1-4, with 7 bases matching TRBD1. The V gene end was trimmed by 5 bases and the J gene end by 7 bases; junction bases not matched to a gene: 10. Per the germline V gene, CDR1 is MNHNS and CDR2 is SASEGT. This CDR3 region has 15 residues. For the CDR3, the DNA is TGTGCCAGCAGTCCAGGGGGTTCTATGTCTGAAAAACTGTTTTTT. Its protein product is CASSPGGSMSEKLFF.

A few counts support this clone. The V call is TRBV28, the J call TRBJ1-2, with 8 bases identical to TRBD1. V was pared by 3 bases and J by 10 bases, with 7 bases of the junction left unmatched. The germline gives CDR1 MDHEN, CDR2 SYDVKM. This CDR3 spans 13 amino acids. The DNA of the CDR3 is TGTGCCAGCAGTTTGGGGACAGGAATTGCCTACACCTTC. Residues: CASSLGTGIAYTF.

The CDR3 DNA sequence: TGTGCCTTAGGAAGGGACAGCTTCGATTCACCCCTCCACTTT. It yields the protein CALGRDSFDSPLHF. V usage is TRBV30 and J usage is TRBJ1-6; 7 bases are a match to TRBD1. V lost 7 bases to trimming and J lost 8 bases; unmatched junction nucleotides: 11. Germline-derived CDR1 and CDR2 are GTSNPN and SVGIG (reference sequence). The CDR3 has 14 residues.

This chain uses TRBV7-2 with TRBJ1-2, with D uncertain. There are 13 residues in the CDR3. V lost 4 bases, J lost 4 bases, and 10 bases lay in between. Per germline, CDR1 SGHTA and CDR2 FQGNSA. This chain's CDR3 is CASSSFNSYGYTF. CDR3 nucleotides: TGTGCCAGCAGCTCATTTAACTCCTATGGCTACACCTTC.

The V call is TRBV18, the J call TRBJ1-1, with 7 positions matching TRBD1. The CDR3 length is 14 residues. Losses at the gene ends were 4 bases for V and 6 bases for J; bases not matched to a gene: 8. Germline CDR1 KGHSH, CDR2 LQKENI. As DNA, the CDR3 is TGTGCCAGCTCACTCCGGACAGGAGCGCCTGAAGCTTTCTTT. Translation gives CASSLRTGAPEAFF.

The chain combines TRBV19 with TRBJ2-1; 9 bases map to TRBD1. Germline trimming cut 3 bases from V and 3 bases from J; bases unmatched to any gene: 3. The CDR3 is 15 residues long. Germline CDR1 is LNHDA and CDR2 is SQIVND (reference sequence). CDR3 coding DNA: TGTGCCAGTAGTATTCGGGGACAGGGCTACAATGAGCAGTTCTTC. Residues: CASSIRGQGYNEQFF.

This chain links TRBV2 with TRBJ1-4; maybe TRBD1 (5 bases). This CDR3 is built from 14 residues. CDR1 is SNHLY, CDR2 FYNNEI, per germline. V lost 4 bases and J lost 6, with 12 bases in between. CDR3 coding DNA: TGTGCCAGCAGTGTGGCAGGGTTTTATGAAAAACTGTTTTTT. Translating gives CASSVAGFYEKLFF.

This clone has only one observation. V gene TRBV19 combines with J gene TRBJ1-4; a weak D match, TRBD1 (5 bases). This CDR3 has 15 residues. Trimming shortened V by 0 bases and J by 10 bases, and 15 bases separated the two germline ends. Germline V gene lookup returns CDR1 LNHDA and CDR2 SQIVND (reference sequence). The CDR3 region is CASSIDGRGLRKLFF. The CDR3 nucleotides read TGTGCCAGTAGTATAGATGGGAGGGGTCTACGAAAACTGTTTTTT.

The rearrangement joins TRBV28 to TRBJ1-4; weak D call: TRBD1 (5 bases). The V and J ends lost 7 bases and 4 bases respectively, with 7 bases between them. Germline V lookup: CDR1 MDHEN, CDR2 SYDVKM. This CDR3 contains 12 residues. The CDR3 region is CASTGNNEKLFF. The CDR3 DNA reads TGTGCCAGCACAGGGAATAATGAAAAACTGTTTTTT.

The rearrangement uses TRBV18 and TRBJ1-1; D not resolved. V was cut by 1 base and J by 1 base, with 13 bases left in between. CDR3 size: 16 residues. Germline V gene data show CDR1 as KGHSH and CDR2 as LQKENI. The CDR3 nucleotides are TGTGCCAGCTCACCACGCTTAGAATTCCCGAACACTGAAGCTTTCTTT. It translates to CASSPRLEFPNTEAFF.